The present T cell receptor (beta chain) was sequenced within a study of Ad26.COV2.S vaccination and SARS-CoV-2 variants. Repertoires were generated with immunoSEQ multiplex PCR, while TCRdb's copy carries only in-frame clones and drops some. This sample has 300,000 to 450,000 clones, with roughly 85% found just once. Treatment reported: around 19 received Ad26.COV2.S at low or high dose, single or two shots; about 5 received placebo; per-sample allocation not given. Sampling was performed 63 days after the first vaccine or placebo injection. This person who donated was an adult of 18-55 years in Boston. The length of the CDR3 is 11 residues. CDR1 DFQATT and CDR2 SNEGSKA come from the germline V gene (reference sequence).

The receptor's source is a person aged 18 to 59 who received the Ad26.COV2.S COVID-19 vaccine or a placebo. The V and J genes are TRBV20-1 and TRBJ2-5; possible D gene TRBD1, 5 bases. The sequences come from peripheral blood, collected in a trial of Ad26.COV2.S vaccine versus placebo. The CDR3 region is CGLGLQETQYF. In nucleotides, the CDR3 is TGCGGTTTGGGGCTCCAAGAGACCCAGTACTTC.